The 6 T cell receptor beta chains below come from one sample, sequenced in a study of T cell repertoires in cytomegalovirus infection. TCRdb reprocessed the reads with MiXCR, giving one entry per CDR3 protein. The sample carries 49,000 or so distinct CDR3 sequences, around 18% recorded once. What these receptors recognize is not known. Sequenced here: CD8+ T cells from cultured PBMCs, sampled from culture after CMV antigen stimulation. These receptors all come from a human donor in good health (CMV status not recorded). Some clones in this sample may be carry-over from other donors' samples.

There are many counts of this clonotype. The chain is built from TRBV7-9 and TRBJ1-2; D is unclear. Germline loops: CDR1 SEHNR, CDR2 FQNEAQ (reference sequence). Between the trimmed V and J ends, which lost 4 bases and 4 bases, there was a span of 7 bases. CDR3 length equals 12 residues. CDR3: CASSYQAYGYTF. The CDR3, as DNA: TGTGCCAGCAGCTATCAGGCCTATGGCTACACCTTC.

This clonotype was detected only a few times. This rearrangement joins TRBV27 to TRBJ2-7; D call uncertain. The CDR3 contains 16 residues. Looked up from germline, CDR1 is MNHEY and CDR2 is SMNVEV (reference sequence). Trimming removed 2 bases at V and 3 bases at J, with 17 bases between. Here the CDR3 DNA reads TGTGCCAGCAGTTTAAGTTCAGGTCCAAAATTCTACGAGCAGTACTTC. The encoded protein is CASSLSSGPKFYEQYF.

This clonotype showed up many times. V and J are TRBV12-3 or TRBV12-4 and TRBJ2-5, with a weak D call TRBD2 (6 bases). The ends were cut back, 6 bases at V and 1 base at J, with 9 bases in the middle. The CDR3 length is 13 residues. The CDR3: CASSRTIQETQYF. Written as DNA, the CDR3 is TGTGCCAGCAGCAGGACTATCCAAGAGACCCAGTACTTC.

In its sample, this clonotype was seen a few times. V is TRBV20-1 and J is TRBJ2-1; D is perhaps TRBD2 (6 bases). CDR1 is DFQATT, CDR2 SNEGSKA, per germline (reference sequence). The V end was cut by 1 base, the J end by 7 bases, with 11 bases between. The CDR3 covers 13 residues. This chain's CDR3 is CSARGLGLNEQFF. The CDR3 nucleotides are TGCAGTGCTAGAGGACTAGGCTTGAATGAGCAGTTCTTC.

With respect to this clonotype: An end of the junction differs from the germline gene, which may be a read error. The CDR3 is CASSLIPGLAENTEELFF. CDR3 in DNA: TGTGCCAGCAGCTTGATTCCGGGACTAGCAGAAAACACCGAGGAGCTGTTTTTT. This sequence joins TRBV5-6 and TRBJ2-2; 9 bases are a match to TRBD2. This CDR3 is built from 18 residues. Per germline, CDR1 SGHDT and CDR2 YYEEEE.

This clonotype was detected many times. The chain joins TRBV7-2 to TRBJ2-1; 7 nucleotides agree with TRBD2. There are 15 residues in the CDR3. The V gene's germline CDR1 is SGHTA and CDR2 FQGNSA. The V and J ends lost 3 bases and 10 bases, in that order; junction bases with no gene match: 12. The CDR3 DNA reads as TGTGCCAGCAGCTTGGAAGGCCTAGCGGTTAGGGAGCAGTTCTTC. Protein product: CASSLEGLAVREQFF.